The rows below give T cell receptor beta chains drawn from one sample of a study of cytomegalovirus exposure and HLA in healthy donors. Produced via immunoSEQ multiplex PCR; TCRdb's table is partial and in-frame only. The sample lists 150,000 to 200,000 clones; approximately 88% were seen once. Sequencing input: PBMCs. All receptors come from a man younger than 40 in good health and CMV-seropositive. CDR3s include the opening cysteine and the closing phenylalanine or tryptophan. Each record gives: CDR3 protein, CDR3 DNA, J gene, V gene, CDR3 length, clone size, D gene. The D gene is left open where the match is weak. Clone size appears in some rows only: once, few, many, or a class for an expanded clone.

CDR3: CAISESGDYEQYF; DNA: TGTGCCATCAGTGAGAGCGGAGACTACGAGCAGTACTTC; J: TRBJ2-7; V: TRBV10-3; length: 13; size: -; D: -
CDR3: CASSVTSGYEQYF; DNA: TGTGCCAGTAGTGTGACTAGCGGCTACGAGCAGTACTTC; J: TRBJ2-7; V: TRBV19; length: 13; size: few; D: TRBD2
CDR3: CASSPRDFIQETQYF; DNA: TGCGCCAGCAGCCCAAGGGACTTCATACAAGAGACCCAGTACTTC; J: TRBJ2-5; V: TRBV4-1; length: 15; size: -; D: -
CDR3: CASSWTASSTDTQYF; DNA: TGTGCCAGCAGCTGGACAGCTTCTAGCACAGATACGCAGTATTTT; J: TRBJ2-3; V: TRBV7-9; length: 15; size: once; D: -
CDR3: CASSTRVAGELFF; DNA: TGTGCCAGCAGCACCCGGGTAGCCGGGGAGCTGTTTTTT; J: TRBJ2-2; V: TRBV6-5; length: 13; size: -; D: -
CDR3: CASNLAGSRTDTQYF; DNA: TGTGCCAGCAACCTAGCGGGGAGCCGCACAGATACGCAGTATTTT; J: TRBJ2-3; V: TRBV9; length: 15; size: -; D: TRBD2
CDR3: CASRREAGGYYNEQFF; DNA: TGTGCCAGCAGGAGGGAAGCGGGGGGCTACTACAATGAGCAGTTCTTC; J: TRBJ2-1; V: TRBV7-2; length: 16; size: -; D: TRBD2
CDR3: CASSLSIGGYTEAFF; DNA: TGTGCCAGCAGCTTAAGTATCGGGGGGTACACTGAAGCTTTCTTT; J: TRBJ1-1; V: TRBV7-6; length: 15; size: -; D: -
CDR3: CASSWGQDLGGYTF; DNA: TGTGCCAGCAGTTGGGGACAGGACCTTGGGGGCTACACCTTC; J: TRBJ1-2; V: TRBV27; length: 14; size: -; D: TRBD1
CDR3: CASSEFGGKQETQYF; DNA: TGTGCCAGCAGTGAATTTGGCGGGAAACAAGAGACCCAGTACTTC; J: TRBJ2-5; V: TRBV25-1; length: 15; size: -; D: -
CDR3: CASSPGQGLYEQYF; DNA: TGTGCCAGCTCCCCGGGACAGGGCCTTTACGAGCAGTACTTC; J: TRBJ2-7; V: TRBV18; length: 14; size: -; D: TRBD1
CDR3: CASSPTENMNTEAFF; DNA: TGTGCCAGCTCTCCTACAGAGAACATGAACACTGAAGCTTTCTTT; J: TRBJ1-1; V: TRBV18; length: 15; size: -; D: -
CDR3: CASKAAGGRETQYF; DNA: TGTGCCAGCAAGGCAGCGGGAGGGAGAGAGACCCAGTACTTC; J: TRBJ2-5; V: TRBV6-5; length: 14; size: -; D: TRBD2
CDR3: CASSETPGLGSGYTF; DNA: TGTGCCAGCAGCGAAACCCCGGGACTCGGCTCTGGCTACACCTTC; J: TRBJ1-2; V: TRBV7-9; length: 15; size: -; D: -
CDR3: CASSPVNVVGTEAFF; DNA: TGTGCCAGCAGCCCGGTTAATGTAGTCGGCACTGAAGCTTTCTTT; J: TRBJ1-1; V: TRBV6-1; length: 15; size: -; D: -
CDR3: CASSLGGSGIGNTIYF; DNA: TGTGCCAGCAGTCTAGGGGGCTCTGGAATTGGAAACACCATATATTTT; J: TRBJ1-3; V: TRBV2; length: 16; size: -; D: TRBD1